The source of this T cell receptor beta chain is a study of metastatic and nonmetastatic thyroid tumors. At the level of the study: The comparison covered peripheral blood and tumor or nodule tissue in malignant and benign thyroid patients.

Overall study results and limits: Significantly higher TCR beta diversity was reportedly seen in malignant thyroid tumors than benign nodules, in blood and tumor.

In the study's own analysis: A classifier of distant metastasis in papillary thyroid cancer was built from CDR3 differences (across clinicopathological groups). Using MiXCR, TCRdb re-called clones from the PCR reads. For this entry, the V and J calls and clone size follow TCRdb and not the study's own pipeline. This table has tens of thousands of clones, more than 9.5% appearing once. The CDR3 consists of 14 residues. V trimming: 7 bases; J trimming: 1 base; junction bases outside the gene matches: 5. CDR1 is LNHDA, CDR2 SQIVND, per germline (reference sequence). There were no patients who had received any treatment before thyroid surgery. This clone was detected many times. Its cognate antigen is unknown. Other DNA sequences in the sample encode the same CDR3.

The chain employs TRBV19 and TRBJ2-3; 7 nucleotides line up with TRBD2. The sample consisted of blood. This TCR derives from a female donor with papillary thyroid cancer or a benign thyroid nodule (not recorded which). Some clones in this sample may be carry-over from other donors' samples. For the CDR3, the DNA is TGTGCCAGTAATCGGGGGGTTCGCACAGATACGCAGTATTTT. Protein product: CASNRGVRTDTQYF.